This record looks at one T cell receptor (beta chain) sequence and its context. Its specificity is not known. Germline V gene lookup returns CDR1 SGHVS and CDR2 FQNEAQ. CDR3 size: 14 residues. The germline V and J ends were trimmed by 5 bases and 2 bases, with 12 bases remaining between them. This specimen belongs to a study of shared clonotypes between healthy human individuals. Study background: Every donor yielded three CD4 naive, three CD4 memory, two CD8 naive and one CD8 memory plate. Whole-study findings and limits: Sharing across a handful of donors was seen in 5% to 5.5% of naive CD4 clonotypes. Relative to memory subsets, naive subsets generally showed larger estimated richness.

Per sorted-subset replicate PCR, input was approximately 0.2 ug DNA, representing about 32,000 T cell genomes. Profiling relied on immunoSEQ multiplex PCR, and the TCRdb table lists in-frame clones only, not all of them. The sample has some 660,000 clones, around four fifths seen once. The sample was memory CD4+ T cells sorted from blood. The sample's subset: CD45RA-negative fraction. The chain links TRBV7-8 to TRBJ1-1, with D possibly matching TRBD1 (5 bases). The TCR originated in a woman aged 25 to 39 in good health. The DNA of the CDR3 is TGTGCCAGCAGCCGAGGGACGGTAAACACTGAAGCTTTCTTT. Its protein is CASSRGTVNTEAFF. Variable domain in full (rest from reference TRBV7-8 and TRBJ1-1): GAGVSQSPRYKVAKRGQDVALRCDPISGHVSLFWYQQALGQGPEFLTYFQNEAQLDKSGLPSDRFFAERPEGSVSTLKIQRTQQEDSAVYLCASSRGTVNTEAFFGQGTRLTVV.